Each of the 30 T cell receptor beta chains below was sequenced from the same sample in a study of T-cell memory formation after mild COVID-19. Each CDR3 protein gets one entry after TCRdb re-called the 5' RACE reads with MiXCR. The data hold 250,000 to 350,000 distinct CDR3 sequences, with 15% to 20% observed a single time. The sequenced material came from PBMCs or a T cell subset sorted from them (not recorded which). Receptors were obtained from a man between 18 and 35 years old who had mild COVID-19 (a few samples of this study predate the infection). Cell type and time point are not known.

This clonotype was observed a handful of times. V usage is TRBV6-6 and J usage is TRBJ2-3; a weak D match, TRBD2 (6 bases). V was shortened by 0 bases and J by 2 bases, with 9 bases between the two germline ends. Germline-derived CDR1 and CDR2 are MNHNY and SVGAGI (reference sequence). This CDR3 is built from 15 residues. The CDR3 reads CASSYSTRATDTQYF. CDR3 sequence (DNA): TGTGCCAGCAGTTACTCGACTAGGGCCACAGATACGCAGTATTTT.

The rearrangement joins TRBV20-1 to TRBJ2-1, with TRBD2 identical over 7 bases. The germline V gene encodes CDR1 DFQATT and CDR2 SNEGSKA (reference sequence). This CDR3 contains 14 residues. The V gene end was trimmed by 4 bases and the J gene end by 9 bases; junction bases not matched to a gene: 12. Here the CDR3 reads CSATPSGLGVEQFF. The CDR3 DNA reads as TGCAGTGCTACCCCTAGCGGCTTGGGGGTTGAGCAGTTCTTC.

A few counts support this clonotype. V usage is TRBV6-5 and J usage is TRBJ2-7; D perhaps matches TRBD1 (5 bases). The CDR3 runs to 13 residues. The germline CDR1 and CDR2 sequences are MNHEY and SVGAGI. V was pared by 6 bases and J by 3 bases, with 12 bases between. The CDR3 sequence is CASRFGQGYEQYF. The CDR3 bases are TGTGCCAGCAGATTCGGGCAGGGCTACGAGCAGTACTTC.

This clonotype appeared a few times. The chain carries TRBV15 and TRBJ1-6; D remains ambiguous. Germline assignment: CDR1 LNHNV and CDR2 YYDKDF (reference sequence). V was trimmed by 1 base and J by 6 bases, leaving 10 bases between them. The CDR3 runs to 15 residues. CDR3 protein: CATSRARVGNSPLHF. Written as DNA, the CDR3 is TGTGCCACCAGCAGAGCGAGGGTCGGTAATTCACCCCTCCACTTT. Supplemented by reference TRBV15 and TRBJ1-6, the full variable domain reads DAMVIQNPRYQVTQFGKPVTLSCSQTLNHNVMYWYQQKSSQAPKLLFHYYDKDFNNEADTPDNFQSRRPNTSFCFLDIRSPGLGDTAMYLCATSRARVGNSPLHFGNGTRLTVT.

This clonotype was observed a few times. V usage is TRBV6-5 and J usage is TRBJ1-6; D is ambiguous. V was pared by 0 bases and J by 8 bases, with 5 bases between. This CDR3 has 13 residues. The germline V gene encodes CDR1 MNHEY and CDR2 SVGAGI. The CDR3 reads CASSYSGYSPLHF. For the CDR3, the DNA is TGTGCCAGCAGTTACTCCGGATATTCACCCCTCCACTTT.

This clonotype was seen a few times. The chain recombines TRBV5-1 with TRBJ2-7, with TRBD1 identical over 7 bases. The CDR3 loop spans 14 amino acids. Germline CDR1 is SGHRS and CDR2 is YFSETQ. Germline trimming cut 4 bases from V and 0 bases from J; bases unmatched to any gene: 4. The CDR3 sequence is CASSPTGSSYEQYF. CDR3 coding DNA: TGCGCCAGCAGCCCGACAGGGAGCTCCTACGAGCAGTACTTC.

This clonotype came up a few times. The chain is built from TRBV4-2 and TRBJ2-1; D is unclear. The length of the CDR3 is 14 residues. The germline V and J ends were trimmed by 3 bases and 9 bases, with 15 bases remaining between them. Germline-derived CDR1 and CDR2 are LGHNA and YNFKEQ. The CDR3 here is CASSQTHGRGEQFF. For the CDR3, the DNA is TGTGCCAGCAGCCAGACACACGGGCGCGGTGAGCAGTTCTTC.

This clonotype was seen a handful of times. This chain joins TRBV24-1 and TRBJ2-7; D call uncertain. This CDR3 is built from 11 residues. The germline V gene encodes CDR1 KGHDR and CDR2 SFDVKD. The V and J ends lost 3 bases and 4 bases respectively, with 3 bases between them. CDR3 nucleotide sequence: TGTGCCACCAGTGATGGATACGAGCAGTACTTC. This sequence encodes CATSDGYEQYF.

This chain joins TRBV6-2 or TRBV6-3 and TRBJ2-3; 10 bases line up with TRBD2. Germline trimming cut 2 bases from V and 0 bases from J; bases unmatched to any gene: 2. Germline CDR1 is MNHEY and CDR2 is SVGEGT. The CDR3 contains 16 residues. DNA for the CDR3: TGTGCCAGCAGTTACGGAGCGGGGGGGAGCACAGATACGCAGTATTTT. Translated: CASSYGAGGSTDTQYF.

This chain links TRBV4-3 with TRBJ1-1; 8 nucleotides agree with TRBD1. Germline CDR1 is LGHNA and CDR2 is YSLEER. Trimming removed 1 base from V and 4 bases from J; junction bases left unmatched: 5. The CDR3 has 15 amino acids. CDR3 nucleotide sequence: TGCGCCAGCAGCCAAGGACAGGGGAAGGGCACTGAAGCTTTCTTT. Translation gives CASSQGQGKGTEAFF.

This clonotype has more than one count but fewer than ten. The chain uses TRBV6-2 or TRBV6-3 and TRBJ2-5, with 7 bases that match TRBD1. After removal of 5 bases from V and 4 bases from J, the junction contained 4 bases not matched to a gene. Germline V gene lookup returns CDR1 MNHEY and CDR2 SVGEGT. The CDR3 has 13 amino acids. This chain's CDR3 is CASSNRDRETQYF. CDR3 nucleotide sequence: TGTGCCAGCAGTAACCGGGACAGAGAGACCCAGTACTTC.

The chain recombines TRBV12-3 or TRBV12-4 with TRBJ2-5, with 8 nucleotides matching TRBD1. The CDR3 consists of 14 residues. V gave up 6 bases and J gave up 2 bases; unmatched junction bases: 5. The CDR3 coding sequence is TGTGCCAGCAGGGGGGACAGGTGGCAAGAGACCCAGTACTTC. This sequence encodes CASRGDRWQETQYF.

This clonotype was found a few times. V and J are TRBV10-3 and TRBJ2-2; the D gene is possibly TRBD1 (6 bases). V shed 3 bases and J shed 3 bases, with 8 bases lying between them. The germline V gene has CDR1 ENHRY and CDR2 SYGVKD. The CDR3 sequence is 14 residues long. The DNA for the CDR3 is TGTGCCATCAGTGACCAGGGGTACACCGGGGAGCTGTTTTTT. Encoded protein: CAISDQGYTGELFF.

The rearrangement links TRBV7-6 to TRBJ2-7; D may be TRBD1 (6 bases). The CDR3 spans 15 residues. Germline V gives CDR1 SGHVS, CDR2 FNYEAQ. The V and J ends lost 6 bases and 4 bases respectively, with 19 bases between them. DNA for the CDR3: TGTGCCAGCAGTCGGCCAGGGGTTAGTATATACGAGCAGTACTTC. As protein: CASSRPGVSIYEQYF.

This clonotype was counted only a few times. The chain recombines TRBV11-2 with TRBJ2-3; weak D call: TRBD1 (6 bases). The V gene's germline CDR1 is SGHAT and CDR2 FQNNGV. The CDR3 extends over 13 amino acids. V lost 5 bases and J lost 6, with 12 bases in between. This CDR3 is CASSIGGWDTQYF. The CDR3, as DNA: TGTGCCAGCAGCATAGGGGGTTGGGATACGCAGTATTTT.

In this sample, this clonotype turned up a few times. This chain connects TRBV7-2 to TRBJ2-5; unclear D gene. V was pared by 3 bases and J by 4 bases, with 21 bases between. The CDR3 sequence is 17 residues long. CDR1 SGHTA and CDR2 FQGNSA come from the germline V gene. The CDR3 loop is CASSLIEWVNERETQYF. DNA for the CDR3: TGTGCCAGCAGCTTGATCGAGTGGGTTAACGAACGAGAGACCCAGTACTTC.

The chain carries TRBV15 and TRBJ1-5, with D hard to call. The germline CDR1 and CDR2 sequences are LNHNV and YYDKDF (reference sequence). The length of the CDR3 is 13 residues. V was shortened by 5 bases and J by 6 bases, with 11 bases between the two germline ends. Written as DNA, the CDR3 is TGTGCCACCAGCGTTCTTCGGGGTCAGCCCCAGCATTTT. Protein product: CATSVLRGQPQHF.

In nucleotides, the CDR3 is TGTGCCAGCAGTCCCAATATGCTTGAAGCTTTCTTT. It specifies CASSPNMLEAFF. The chain combines TRBV27 with TRBJ1-1, with D uncertain. Between the trimmed V and J ends, which lost 5 bases and 7 bases, there was a span of 11 bases. Germline assignment: CDR1 MNHEY and CDR2 SMNVEV (reference sequence). CDR3 length: 12 residues.

CDR3 region: CASSDGSEQYV. CDR3 bases: TGTGCCAGCAGTGACGGTTCCGAGCAGTACGTC. V usage is TRBV6-5 and J usage is TRBJ2-7; the D is unclear. Trimming shortened V by 5 bases and J by 6 bases, and 8 bases separated the two germline ends. The CDR3 totals 11 residues. Germline assignment: CDR1 MNHEY and CDR2 SVGAGI.

A few counts support this clonotype. The junction does not match germline at one end; this may be a read error. The DNA of the CDR3 is TGTGCCAGCAGTGCAACAGGGCGGGGGTGGAGCTTC. Residues: CASSATGRGWSF. The chain has TRBV6-5 and TRBJ1-2; maybe TRBD1 (6 bases). This CDR3 comprises 12 residues. Germline V gives CDR1 MNHEY, CDR2 SVGAGI.

This clonotype was counted between two and nine times. CDR3 DNA sequence: TGTGCCAGCAGCGTAGATCGGGGTAGCGATACGCAGTATTTT. Amino acids: CASSVDRGSDTQYF. This rearrangement joins TRBV9 to TRBJ2-3; TRBD2 might be the D (5 bases). V gave up 0 bases and J gave up 6 bases, with 11 bases separating them. CDR3 length equals 14 residues. Germline values: CDR1 SGDLS, CDR2 YYNGEE.

The genes are TRBV4-1 and TRBJ2-3; 11 bases map to TRBD2. With V trimmed by 1 base and J by 1 base, 1 base remained unmatched. CDR1 is MGHRA, CDR2 YSYEKL, per germline. The CDR3 is made up of 16 amino acids. CDR3: CASSQGGLAGTDTQYF. CDR3 DNA: TGCGCCAGCAGCCAAGGGGGACTAGCGGGCACAGATACGCAGTATTTT.

The CDR3 DNA follows: TGTGCCAGCAGCGCGGGACAGGGCGTTTTTGAGACCCAGTACTTC. Amino acid sequence: CASSAGQGVFETQYF. The rearrangement uses TRBV2 and TRBJ2-5, with 9 bases lining up with TRBD1. Trimming removed 6 bases from V and 5 bases from J; junction bases left unmatched: 10. Germline assignment: CDR1 SNHLY and CDR2 FYNNEI. The CDR3 is made up of 15 amino acids. The full variable domain, rest sourced from reference TRBV2 and TRBJ2-5, is EPEVTQTPSHQVTQMGQEVILRCVPISNHLYFYWYRQILGQKVEFLVSFYNNEISEKSEIFDDQFSVERPDGSNFTLKIRSTKLEDSAMYFCASSAGQGVFETQYFGPGTRLLVL.

V and J are TRBV30 and TRBJ2-7, with no clear D. CDR1 is GTSNPN and CDR2 is SVGIG in the germline V gene (reference sequence). Trimming removed 2 bases at V and 4 bases at J, with 9 bases between. The CDR3 runs 12 residues. CDR3: CAWSSRVYEQYF. The CDR3 region has the DNA TGTGCCTGGAGTAGTCGAGTATACGAGCAGTACTTC.

At least ten counts were recorded for this clonotype. The V and J genes are TRBV4-3 and TRBJ2-7; 9 positions agree with TRBD1. This CDR3 has 15 amino acids. V dropped 2 bases and J dropped 6; count of bases not matched to a gene: 8. CDR1 LGHNA and CDR2 YSLEER come from the germline V gene. CDR3 in amino acids: CASSQRPGTGFEQYF. The CDR3 DNA reads as TGCGCCAGCAGCCAACGTCCCGGGACAGGGTTCGAGCAGTACTTC.

The chain employs TRBV20-1 and TRBJ2-2, with 8 nucleotides matching TRBD2. Per germline, CDR1 DFQATT and CDR2 SNEGSKA (reference sequence). Germline trimming cut 0 bases from V and 1 base from J; bases unmatched to any gene: 7. This CDR3 comprises 17 residues. The CDR3 here is CSAREGSGGWNTGELFF. CDR3 nucleotides: TGCAGTGCTAGAGAGGGAAGCGGGGGATGGAACACCGGGGAGCTGTTTTTT.

The rearrangement joins TRBV7-9 to TRBJ2-7, with D possibly being TRBD1 (6 bases). The CDR3 spans 12 residues. Trimming took 8 bases from V and 3 from J, leaving 11 bases between them. Germline-derived CDR1 and CDR2 are SEHNR and FQNEAQ (reference sequence). Here the CDR3 DNA reads TGTGCCAGCGGCGGACAGAACTACGAGCAGTACGTC. Amino acids: CASGGQNYEQYV.

This clonotype was counted a few times. The V call is TRBV18, the J call TRBJ1-5; D remains unclear. V dropped 1 base and J dropped 7 bases, with 14 bases sitting between them. CDR1 is KGHSH and CDR2 is LQKENI in the germline V gene. The CDR3 extends over 15 amino acids. The CDR3 loop reads CASSPRPGEEQPQHF. As DNA, the CDR3 is TGTGCCAGCTCACCACGTCCGGGTGAGGAACAGCCCCAGCATTTT.

This clonotype was found once. V gene TRBV9 combines with J gene TRBJ2-7, with TRBD2 matching over 8 bases. Trimming took 0 bases from V and 4 from J; bases not matched to a gene: 3. CDR1 is SGDLS, CDR2 YYNGEE, per germline. CDR3 length: 14 residues. CDR3 region: CASSVAASGYEQYF. As DNA, the CDR3 is TGTGCCAGCAGCGTAGCTGCTAGCGGGTACGAGCAGTACTTC. The whole variable domain, remainder taken from reference TRBV9 and TRBJ2-7, is DSGVTQTPKHLITATGQRVTLRCSPRSGDLSVYWYQQSLDQGLQFLIQYYNGEERAKGNILERFSAQQFPDLHSELNLSSLELGDSALYFCASSVAASGYEQYFGPGTRLTVT.

This clonotype was seen more than once but under ten times. The CDR3 nucleotides read TGTGCCAGCAGCATCGGACAGGGCGGTGAGACCCAGTACTTC. This sequence encodes CASSIGQGGETQYF. The chain combines TRBV11-2 with TRBJ2-5; 8 nucleotides agree with TRBD1. J was trimmed by 5 bases and V by 5 bases; bases with no gene match: 7. The germline V gene encodes CDR1 SGHAT and CDR2 FQNNGV. The CDR3 covers 14 residues.